The clone carrying this T cell receptor (beta chain) was detected only a few times. This specimen comes from a study of control samples from healthy donors and cancer patients. TCRdb's copy holds only in-frame clones and misses some; the assay was immunoSEQ multiplex PCR. The sample consists of about 160,000 clones, around nine tenths of them appearing once. The CDR3 is made up of 19 amino acids. The germline CDR1 and CDR2 sequences are SGHVS and FNYEAQ. V lost 2 bases and J lost 0; bases outside the gene matches: 7. Sequencing used blood. This chain uses TRBV7-6 with TRBJ2-3; 14 nucleotides agree with TRBD2. This receptor was identified in a man aged 30-40 years in good health. The chain's CDR3 is CASSLPGLAGGASTDTQYF. The CDR3 DNA sequence: TGTGCCAGCAGCTTACCTGGACTAGCGGGAGGAGCGAGCACAGATACGCAGTATTTT.